This T cell receptor (beta chain) was found in a study of T cells in narcolepsy. The length of the CDR3 is 17 residues. Germline-derived CDR1 and CDR2 are SGHNT and YYREEE (reference sequence). V was trimmed by 4 bases and J by 6 bases, leaving 24 bases between them. Using immunoSEQ multiplex PCR, the repertoire was profiled, and TCRdb retains in-frame clones only, with some absent. In the table there are approximately 30,000 clones, approximately 84% of which are singletons. The specimen sequenced was memory (CD45RA-) CD4+ T cells from blood. The TCR was taken from a human donor in good health. The chain couples TRBV5-4 to TRBJ2-3; D call uncertain. The CDR3 loop reads CASSPLRPTQGADTQYF. CDR3 DNA sequence: TGTGCCAGCAGCCCTCTTCGCCCGACTCAAGGTGCGGATACGCAGTATTTT.